This T cell receptor beta chain derives from a study of human thymus T cells. This CDR3 contains 15 residues. Trimming stripped 2 bases from V and 2 bases from J, with 10 bases between. CDR1 ENHRY and CDR2 SYGVKD come from the germline V gene. Some clones are missing from TCRdb's copy, which holds only in-frame ones; the method was immunoSEQ multiplex PCR. This table has about 130,000 clones, 90% to 95% appearing once. In corrective heart surgery, resections were taken, and these provided the thymus tissue. Immunologically healthy infants in Finland undergoing congenital heart defect surgery were the donors.

The sequence was collected from a boy in the first two years of life with a congenital heart defect but otherwise immunologically healthy. V is TRBV10-3 and J is TRBJ1-3; D not resolved. What was sequenced was thymus tissue. The DNA of the CDR3 is TGTGCCATCAGTGAGCGGCTAAGGGCTGGAAACACCATATATTTT. Its translation: CAISERLRAGNTIYF.